Listed here are 10 T cell receptor beta chains from one sample, sequenced in a study of cytomegalovirus exposure and HLA in healthy donors. Researchers ran the PCR with 60 Vbeta and 13 Jbeta primers. Clones were sequenced by immunoSEQ multiplex PCR, and TCRdb holds only the in-frame ones, with some missing. The sample includes roughly 150,000 clones. Sequenced input: PBMCs. The receptors come from a woman aged 50 to 60 in good health and CMV-seronegative.

The rearrangement links TRBV7-9 to TRBJ2-3; 11 bases map to TRBD2. CDR1 is SEHNR, CDR2 FQNEAQ, per germline (reference sequence). Trimming took 4 bases from V and 5 from J; bases not matched to a gene: 5. The CDR3 totals 15 residues. In DNA, the CDR3 is TGTGCCAGCAGCTCCTTTACTAGCGGGGGAGATACGCAGTATTTT. As protein: CASSSFTSGGDTQYF.

The V and J genes are TRBV11-2 and TRBJ1-1, with a weak D call TRBD1 (5 bases). The CDR3 extends over 14 amino acids. CDR1 and CDR2 from the germline V gene are SGHAT and FQNNGV. V lost 1 base to trimming and J lost 8 bases, with 14 bases between them. The CDR3 nucleotides read TGTGCCAGCAGCTTAGGTGACAGCCTACGAGAAGCTTTCTTT. Translation gives CASSLGDSLREAFF.

The chain is built from TRBV7-2 and TRBJ2-1; 7 nucleotides match TRBD2. This CDR3 has 17 residues. Germline-derived CDR1 and CDR2 are SGHTA and FQGNSA. V shed 5 bases, J shed 1 base, and the junction held 11 bases outside the gene matches. CDR3 protein: CASSPRGGTISYNEQFF. The CDR3 nucleotides are TGTGCCAGCAGCCCCCGGGGAGGGACTATATCCTACAATGAGCAGTTCTTC.

The CDR3 spells CSAPPPTSGTTDTQYF. The CDR3 DNA reads TGCAGCGCCCCCCCGCCGACTAGCGGGACCACAGATACGCAGTATTTT. The chain joins TRBV29-1 to TRBJ2-3, with 11 bases that match TRBD2. CDR3 length: 16 amino acids. The V segment lost 7 bases and the J segment 2 bases; nucleotides outside the gene matches: 11. CDR1 is SQVTM, CDR2 ANQGSEA, per germline.

The V and J genes are TRBV28 and TRBJ1-1; TRBD1 is a possible D gene (5 bases). Germline V CDR1 and CDR2: MDHEN, SYDVKM. This CDR3 is 15 amino acids long. V lost 6 bases, J lost 4 bases, and 18 bases lay in between. In nucleotides, the CDR3 is TGTGCCAGCAGCCCCAACCCCCAGGGAGGCACTGAAGCTTTCTTT. Protein sequence: CASSPNPQGGTEAFF.

The rearrangement links TRBV19 to TRBJ1-5; tentatively, D is TRBD1 (5 bases). Trimming cost V 7 bases and J 4 bases, with 14 bases left between them. Germline values: CDR1 LNHDA, CDR2 SQIVND (reference sequence). This CDR3 has 14 residues. DNA for the CDR3: TGTGCCAGTACCCCGACAGCTTCTAATCAGCCCCAGCATTTT. Residues: CASTPTASNQPQHF.

The gene calls are TRBV10-3 and TRBJ2-3; TRBD1 matches at 8 bases. V lost 3 bases and J lost 5; bases outside the gene matches: 7. Germline V gives CDR1 ENHRY, CDR2 SYGVKD. The CDR3 is 15 amino acids. DNA for the CDR3: TGTGCCATCAGTGATTTGGGACAGGCGGGAGATACGCAGTATTTT. Translating it yields CAISDLGQAGDTQYF.

The chain recombines TRBV28 with TRBJ1-1, with D possibly TRBD1 on 6 matching bases. Germline CDR1 reads MDHEN; CDR2 reads SYDVKM. The CDR3 totals 16 residues. V was trimmed by 6 bases and J by 5 bases, leaving 22 bases between them. The CDR3, as DNA: TGTGCCAGCAGCGGGGCTAAAGGAGAGAGGGGGACTGAAGCTTTCTTT. Its protein product is CASSGAKGERGTEAFF.

The chain combines TRBV7-2 with TRBJ2-5; 14 bases are shared with TRBD2. Per the germline V gene, CDR1 is SGHTA and CDR2 is FQGNSA. V lost 4 bases to trimming and J lost 2 bases; unmatched junction nucleotides: 0. This CDR3 contains 15 residues. The CDR3 sequence: CASSWTSGGQETQYF. Written as DNA, the CDR3 is TGTGCCAGCAGCTGGACTAGCGGGGGGCAAGAGACCCAGTACTTC.

The rearrangement uses TRBV9 and TRBJ2-1; possible D gene TRBD2, 7 bases. V was trimmed by 7 bases and J by 4 bases, leaving 18 bases between them. The CDR3 contains 15 residues. Germline lookup yields CDR1 SGDLS and CDR2 YYNGEE. The CDR3 loop is CASGRGGQLYNEQFF. CDR3 bases: TGTGCCAGCGGACGCGGGGGACAACTATACAATGAGCAGTTCTTC.